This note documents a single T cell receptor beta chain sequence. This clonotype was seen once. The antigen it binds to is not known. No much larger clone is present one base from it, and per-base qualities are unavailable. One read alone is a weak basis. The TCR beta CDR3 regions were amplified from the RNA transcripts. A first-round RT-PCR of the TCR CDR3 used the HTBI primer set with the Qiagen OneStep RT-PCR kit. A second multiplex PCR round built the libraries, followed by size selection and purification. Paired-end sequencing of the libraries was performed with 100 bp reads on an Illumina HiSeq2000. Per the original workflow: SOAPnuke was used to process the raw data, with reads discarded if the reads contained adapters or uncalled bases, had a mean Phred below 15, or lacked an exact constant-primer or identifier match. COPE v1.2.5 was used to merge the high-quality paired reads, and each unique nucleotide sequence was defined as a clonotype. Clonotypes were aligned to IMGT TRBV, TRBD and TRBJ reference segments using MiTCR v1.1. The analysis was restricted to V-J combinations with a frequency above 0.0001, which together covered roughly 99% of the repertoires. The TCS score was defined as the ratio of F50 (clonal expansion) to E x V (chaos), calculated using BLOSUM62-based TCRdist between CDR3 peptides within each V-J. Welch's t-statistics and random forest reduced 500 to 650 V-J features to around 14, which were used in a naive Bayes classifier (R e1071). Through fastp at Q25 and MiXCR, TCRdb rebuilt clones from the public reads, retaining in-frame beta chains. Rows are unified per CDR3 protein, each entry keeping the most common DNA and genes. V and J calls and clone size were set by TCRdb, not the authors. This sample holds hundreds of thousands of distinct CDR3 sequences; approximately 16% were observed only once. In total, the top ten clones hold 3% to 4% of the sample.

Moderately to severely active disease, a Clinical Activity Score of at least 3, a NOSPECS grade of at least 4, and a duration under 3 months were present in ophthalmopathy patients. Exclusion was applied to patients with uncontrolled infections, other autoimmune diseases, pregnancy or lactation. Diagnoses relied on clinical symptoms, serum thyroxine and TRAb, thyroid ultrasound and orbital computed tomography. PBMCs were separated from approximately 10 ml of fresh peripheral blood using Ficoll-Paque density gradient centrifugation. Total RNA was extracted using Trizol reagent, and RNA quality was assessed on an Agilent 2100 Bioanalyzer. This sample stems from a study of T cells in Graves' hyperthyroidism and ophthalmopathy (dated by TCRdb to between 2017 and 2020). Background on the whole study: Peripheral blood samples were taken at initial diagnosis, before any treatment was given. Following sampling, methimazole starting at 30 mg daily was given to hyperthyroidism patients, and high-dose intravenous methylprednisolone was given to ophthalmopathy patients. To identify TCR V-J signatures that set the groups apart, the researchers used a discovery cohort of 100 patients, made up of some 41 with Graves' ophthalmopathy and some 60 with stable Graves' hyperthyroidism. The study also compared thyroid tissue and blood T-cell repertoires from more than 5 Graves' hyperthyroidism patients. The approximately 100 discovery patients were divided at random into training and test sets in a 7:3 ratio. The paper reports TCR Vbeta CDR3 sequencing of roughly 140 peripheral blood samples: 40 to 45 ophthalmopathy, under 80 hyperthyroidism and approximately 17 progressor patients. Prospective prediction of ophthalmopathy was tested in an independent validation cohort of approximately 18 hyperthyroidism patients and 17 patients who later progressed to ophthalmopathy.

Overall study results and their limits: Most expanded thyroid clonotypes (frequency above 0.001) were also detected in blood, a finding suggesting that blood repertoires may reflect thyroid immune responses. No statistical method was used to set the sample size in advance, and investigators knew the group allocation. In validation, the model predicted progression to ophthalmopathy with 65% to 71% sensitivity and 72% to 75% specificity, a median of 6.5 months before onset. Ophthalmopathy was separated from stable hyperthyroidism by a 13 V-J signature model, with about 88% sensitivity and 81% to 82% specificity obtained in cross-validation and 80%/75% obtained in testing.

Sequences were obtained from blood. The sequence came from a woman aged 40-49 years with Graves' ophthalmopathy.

The DNA reads TGCGCCAGCAGCTTGCGGACAGGGTCTGGAAACACCATATATTTT. Its translation is CASSLRTGSGNTIYF. This chain joins TRBV5-1 to TRBJ1-3; 8 nucleotides in the junction match TRBD1. Per the germline V gene, SGHRS is the CDR1 and YFSETQ is the CDR2. The CDR3 contains 15 residues, cysteine and phenylalanine counted. Just CDR3 DNA is preserved here, 45 bases in frame from base 1. For this chain, trimming is 1 base at the V end and 1 base at the J end, and the number of junction bases without a gene match is 1.